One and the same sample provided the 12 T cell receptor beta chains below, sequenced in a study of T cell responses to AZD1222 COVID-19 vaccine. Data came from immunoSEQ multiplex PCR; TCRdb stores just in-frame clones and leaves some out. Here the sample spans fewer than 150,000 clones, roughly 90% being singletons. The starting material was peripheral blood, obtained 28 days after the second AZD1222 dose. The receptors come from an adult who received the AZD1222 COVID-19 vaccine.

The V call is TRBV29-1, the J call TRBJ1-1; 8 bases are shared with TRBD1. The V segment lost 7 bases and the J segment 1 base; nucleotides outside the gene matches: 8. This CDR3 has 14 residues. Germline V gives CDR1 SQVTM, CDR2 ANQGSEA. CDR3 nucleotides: TGCAGCGGGACAGGGAGAGGGCCGAACACTGAAGCTTTCTTT. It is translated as CSGTGRGPNTEAFF.

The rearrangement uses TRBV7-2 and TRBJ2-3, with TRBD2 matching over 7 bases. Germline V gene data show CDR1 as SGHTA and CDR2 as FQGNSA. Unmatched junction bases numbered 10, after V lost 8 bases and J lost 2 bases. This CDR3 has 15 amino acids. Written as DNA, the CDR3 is TGTGCCAGCTGTAAGATGGGGGGGTTCACAGATACGCAGTATTTT. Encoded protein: CASCKMGGFTDTQYF.

CDR3 DNA sequence: TGCGCCAGCAGCCAAGAGACCCTCACCGGACTAGCGGGAGGGAGGCAGTTCTTC. Translating it yields CASSQETLTGLAGGRQFF. V usage is TRBV4-3 and J usage is TRBJ2-1, with 15 bases identical to TRBD2. Per the germline V gene, CDR1 is LGHNA and CDR2 is YSLEER. V was pared by 0 bases and J by 12 bases, with 12 bases of the junction left unmatched. The CDR3 extends over 18 amino acids.

For the CDR3, the DNA is TGTGCCAGCAGTTACTCGCTAGGGGTCCGGGAGCTGTTTTTT. As protein: CASSYSLGVRELFF. The rearrangement joins TRBV6-5 to TRBJ2-2; D is possibly TRBD1 (5 bases). Looked up from germline, CDR1 is MNHEY and CDR2 is SVGAGI. The CDR3 length is 14 residues. V was trimmed by 0 bases and J by 9 bases, leaving 11 bases between them.

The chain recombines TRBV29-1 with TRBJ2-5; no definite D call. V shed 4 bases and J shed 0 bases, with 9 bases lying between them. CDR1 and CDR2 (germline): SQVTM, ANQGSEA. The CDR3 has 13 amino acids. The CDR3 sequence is CSVVGLHQETQYF. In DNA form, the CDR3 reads TGCAGCGTTGTCGGTCTACACCAAGAGACCCAGTACTTC. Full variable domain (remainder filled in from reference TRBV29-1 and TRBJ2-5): SAVISQKPSRDICQRGTSLTIQCQVDSQVTMMFWYRQQPGQSLTLIATANQGSEATYESGFVIDKFPISRPNLTFSTLTVSNMSPEDSSIYLCSVVGLHQETQYFGPGTRLLVL.

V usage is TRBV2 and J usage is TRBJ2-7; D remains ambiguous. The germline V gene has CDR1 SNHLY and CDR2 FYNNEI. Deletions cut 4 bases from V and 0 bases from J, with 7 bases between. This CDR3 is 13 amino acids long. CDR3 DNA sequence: TGTGCCAGCAGTGCCAGAACCTCCTACGAGCAGTACTTC. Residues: CASSARTSYEQYF.

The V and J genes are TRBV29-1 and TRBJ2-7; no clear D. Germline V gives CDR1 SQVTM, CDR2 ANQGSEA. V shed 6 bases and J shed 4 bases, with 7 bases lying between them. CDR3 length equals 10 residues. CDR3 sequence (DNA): TGCAGCGTCCTTGATTACGAGCAGTACTTC. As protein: CSVLDYEQYF.

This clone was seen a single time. DNA of the CDR3: TGCGCCAGCAGCTTGTTTGAGGCCGGGCTAACTAATGAAAAACTGTTTTTT. Encoded protein: CASSLFEAGLTNEKLFF. The chain is built from TRBV5-1 and TRBJ1-4; D is undetermined. The length of the CDR3 is 17 residues. Germline CDR1 SGHRS, CDR2 YFSETQ. Trimming removed 1 base at V and 1 base at J, with 14 bases between.

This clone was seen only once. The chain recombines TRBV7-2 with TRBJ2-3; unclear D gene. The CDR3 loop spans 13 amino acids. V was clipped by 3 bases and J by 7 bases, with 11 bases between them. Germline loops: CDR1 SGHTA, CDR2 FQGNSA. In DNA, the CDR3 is TGTGCCAGCAGCTTGGGCGAGGTTAATACGCAGTATTTT. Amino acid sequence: CASSLGEVNTQYF.

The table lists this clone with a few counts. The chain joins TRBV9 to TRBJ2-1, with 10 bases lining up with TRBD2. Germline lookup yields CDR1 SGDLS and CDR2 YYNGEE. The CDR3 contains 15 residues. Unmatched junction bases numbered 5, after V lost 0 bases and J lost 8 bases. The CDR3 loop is CASSVGTSGNHEQFF. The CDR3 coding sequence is TGTGCCAGCAGCGTAGGAACTAGCGGGAACCATGAGCAGTTCTTC. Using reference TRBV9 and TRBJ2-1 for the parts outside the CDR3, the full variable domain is DSGVTQTPKHLITATGQRVTLRCSPRSGDLSVYWYQQSLDQGLQFLIQYYNGEERAKGNILERFSAQQFPDLHSELNLSSLELGDSALYFCASSVGTSGNHEQFFGPGTRLTVL.

CDR3 loop: CASSAINTEAFF. The CDR3 DNA sequence: TGTGCCAGCTCGGCCATAAACACTGAAGCTTTCTTT. This sequence joins TRBV18 and TRBJ1-1; D gene unclear. The CDR3 extends over 12 amino acids. V lost 6 bases and J 2 bases, leaving 7 bases between the germline ends. Germline V gives CDR1 KGHSH, CDR2 LQKENI.

CDR3 nucleotides: TGTGCCAGCTCGCCAGGGTCTAGCTCCTACAATGAGCAGTTCTTC. It codes for CASSPGSSSYNEQFF. The V gene is TRBV18, the J gene TRBJ2-1; possibly TRBD1 for D (5 bases). V shed 6 bases and J shed 0 bases, with 12 bases lying between them. The CDR3 runs to 15 residues. Per germline, CDR1 KGHSH and CDR2 LQKENI.